Below are 32 T cell receptor beta chains sequenced from a single sample in a study of T cell changes during pregnancy in multiple sclerosis. Data came from immunoSEQ multiplex PCR; TCRdb stores just in-frame clones and leaves some out. There are around 36,000 clones in the sample; 80% to 95% occur only once, and more than 0.4% lies in the top ten. The starting material was CD4+ T cells from peripheral blood mononuclear cells, obtained in the third trimester of pregnancy. These receptors all stem from a female donor with multiple sclerosis, enrolled in a pregnancy study.

The table lists this clone with a count of one. The rearrangement joins TRBV25-1 to TRBJ2-4; 7 bases are a match to TRBD1. The CDR3 covers 16 residues. V lost 3 bases and J lost 6; bases outside the gene matches: 11. Germline CDR1 MGHDK, CDR2 SYGVNS. The CDR3 nucleotides are TGTGCCAGCAGTGACTCTCACCCGGGACAGATAAACATTCAGTACTTC. It encodes CASSDSHPGQINIQYF.

This rearrangement joins TRBV21-1 to TRBJ2-7; the table's D call of TRBD1 was not tested on the DNA. TRBV21-1 is classified as a pseudogene. The CDR3 consists of 16 residues. CDR3: CASSNVRTPDSYEQYF. In nucleotides, the CDR3 is TGTGCCAGCAGCAATGTTAGGACACCAGATAGCTACGAGCAGTACTTC.

The chain links TRBV2 to TRBJ2-5, with TRBD1 matching over 12 bases. Germline V lookup: CDR1 SNHLY, CDR2 FYNNEI. The V and J ends lost 8 bases and 4 bases, in that order; junction bases with no gene match: 8. The CDR3 length is 15 residues. The CDR3 spells CASPRDRGLRETQYF. The CDR3 DNA reads as TGTGCCAGCCCCCGGGACAGGGGGCTTCGAGAGACCCAGTACTTC.

The rearrangement links TRBV5-1 to TRBJ2-7, with 8 bases identical to TRBD2. J lost 1 base, V lost 3 bases, and 33 bases had no gene match. This CDR3 spans 24 amino acids. Germline V CDR1 and CDR2: SGHRS, YFSETQ. CDR3 DNA sequence: TGCGCCAGCAGCTGGCCCACCTTATTGAGCGGGAGTGATCAGACCCCCACGAATTCCTACGAGCAGTACTTC. Translated: CASSWPTLLSGSDQTPTNSYEQYF.

The chain joins TRBV5-1 to TRBJ2-5; D possibly corresponds to TRBD2 (5 bases). The DNA end is more similar to TRBJ2-7, so the J call may be wrong. Germline V gene data show CDR1 as SGHRS and CDR2 as YFSETQ. This CDR3 spans 14 amino acids. Written as DNA, the CDR3 is TGCGCCAGCAGCTTAAGAGCGGAGCTCTACGAGCAGTACTTC. Translation: CASSLRAELYEQYF.

The chain links TRBV18 to TRBJ1-2, with TRBD1 identical over 11 bases. With V trimmed by 6 bases and J by 2 bases, 8 bases remained unmatched. There are 16 residues in the CDR3. Germline V gene data show CDR1 as KGHSH and CDR2 as LQKENI. CDR3 DNA sequence: TGTGCCAGCTCGCCGGGACAGGGGGTCAGGAACTATGGCTACACCTTC. Residues: CASSPGQGVRNYGYTF.

This clone occurred a few times. The CDR3 coding sequence is TGTGCCATCAGCCAACAGGGGACTCAGCCCCAGCATTTT. This sequence encodes CAISQQGTQPQHF. The V and J genes are TRBV10-3 and TRBJ1-5, with TRBD1 matching over 7 bases. The CDR3 consists of 13 residues. The germline gives CDR1 ENHRY, CDR2 SYGVKD. V lost 6 bases, J lost 6 bases, and 5 bases stayed unmatched.

This clone has just a few counts. The chain carries TRBV5-1 and TRBJ1-2; D uncertain. Germline V gene data show CDR1 as SGHRS and CDR2 as YFSETQ. CDR3 length: 13 amino acids. The V and J ends lost 4 bases and 10 bases respectively, with 17 bases between them. The CDR3 nucleotides read TGCGCCAGCAGCCTCGGACTCAGCAGTGACTACACCTTC. As protein: CASSLGLSSDYTF. Together with reference TRBV5-1 and TRBJ1-2, the CDR3 gives the full variable domain: KAGVTQTPRYLIKTRGQQVTLSCSPISGHRSVSWYQQTPGQGLQFLFEYFSETQRNKGNFPGRFSGRQFSNSRSEMNVSTLELGDSALYLCASSLGLSSDYTFGSGTRLTVV.

The chain combines TRBV18 with TRBJ2-7; TRBD2 is a possible D gene (6 bases). CDR3 size: 14 residues. The ends were cut back, 4 bases at V and 6 bases at J, with 16 bases in the middle. Germline loops: CDR1 KGHSH, CDR2 LQKENI. For the CDR3, the DNA is TGTGCCAGCTCACGGGACTCCCCCTGGGGCGAGCAGTACTTC. It specifies CASSRDSPWGEQYF.

The chain carries TRBV5-4 and TRBJ2-7; 7 bases agree with TRBD1. Trimming took 3 bases from V and 6 from J; bases not matched to a gene: 6. The CDR3 consists of 13 residues. CDR1 and CDR2 from the germline V gene are SGHNT and YYREEE (reference sequence). The CDR3 nucleotides are TGTGCCAGCAGCTCAGGGGGTCGGAGCGAGCAGTACTTC. Protein: CASSSGGRSEQYF.

In its sample, this clone was seen once. V gene TRBV7-6 combines with J gene TRBJ2-1, with D unresolved. The V and J ends lost 5 bases and 0 bases respectively, with 14 bases between them. This CDR3 has 16 residues. Germline lookup yields CDR1 SGHVS and CDR2 FNYEAQ. DNA for the CDR3: TGTGCCAGCAGCCCCTCGTGGTCGAGCTCCTACAATGAGCAGTTCTTC. It translates to CASSPSWSSSYNEQFF.

J is TRBJ2-6 and V is TRBV6-1; 10 bases line up with TRBD1. The CDR3 contains 17 residues. Germline CDR1 is MNHNS and CDR2 is SASEGT. Trimming took 4 bases from V and 2 from J; bases not matched to a gene: 5. CDR3 sequence (DNA): TGTGCCAGCAGTGGGCGGACAGGGGGGACTGGGGCCAACGTCCTGACTTTC. It specifies CASSGRTGGTGANVLTF.

This clone was picked up one time. This specimen includes other DNA sequences encoding the same CDR3. Written as DNA, the CDR3 is TGTGCCTGGAGTGTTGGAACAGGGGGGAGCATCAATCAGCCCCAGCATTTT. Translation gives CAWSVGTGGSINQPQHF. The V call is TRBV30, the J call TRBJ1-5; 8 bases align to TRBD1. CDR1 and CDR2 (germline): GTSNPN, SVGIG (reference sequence). The J segment lost 3 bases and the V segment lost 0 bases, leaving 10 bases of the junction unmatched. The CDR3 loop spans 17 amino acids.

This chain links TRBV5-4 with TRBJ2-7; 8 positions agree with TRBD1. The CDR3 is made up of 15 amino acids. V gave up 3 bases and J gave up 7 bases; unmatched junction bases: 12. CDR1 SGHNT and CDR2 YYREEE come from the germline V gene (reference sequence). CDR3 coding DNA: TGTGCCAGCAGCTCTACCGGGACAGGTCTTTATGAGCAGTACTTC. Translation: CASSSTGTGLYEQYF.

V and J are TRBV18 and TRBJ1-3; D is perhaps TRBD1 (6 bases). Germline assignment: CDR1 KGHSH and CDR2 LQKENI. V lost 6 bases and J lost 8, with 23 bases in between. The CDR3 contains 16 residues. CDR3 sequence reads: CASSQNRQAQVDTIYF. In DNA form, the CDR3 reads TGTGCCAGCTCCCAGAATCGACAGGCGCAGGTGGACACCATATATTTT.

V usage is TRBV11-3 and J usage is TRBJ2-1, with TRBD2 matching 8 bases. CDR1 SGHNT and CDR2 YENEEA come from the germline V gene. The CDR3 is 14 amino acids. V was pared by 5 bases and J by 9 bases, with 9 bases of the junction left unmatched. DNA for the CDR3: TGTGCCAGCAGCGAAAGGCCGGGGGGGACTGAGCAGTTCTTC. Translated: CASSERPGGTEQFF.

A single count supports this clone. V gene TRBV29-1 combines with J gene TRBJ2-7, with a possible D match to TRBD2 (6 bases). Germline values: CDR1 SQVTM, CDR2 ANQGSEA. V was clipped by 6 bases and J by 1 base, with 10 bases between them. The CDR3 runs to 12 residues. The DNA for the CDR3 is TGCAGCGTGCGGGACTTATCCTACGAGCAGTACTTC. Translating gives CSVRDLSYEQYF.

The chain links TRBV6-5 to TRBJ2-1, with TRBD2 matching over 8 bases. The CDR3 is made up of 13 amino acids. The germline CDR1 and CDR2 sequences are MNHEY and SVGAGI. Germline trimming cut 6 bases from V and 4 bases from J; bases unmatched to any gene: 2. The CDR3 region has the DNA TGTGCCAGCAGGGCGGGAGGATACAATGAGCAGTTCTTC. Protein product: CASRAGGYNEQFF.

V is TRBV10-3 and J is TRBJ2-7, with 7 bases matching TRBD1. V was pared by 7 bases and J by 5 bases, with 8 bases of the junction left unmatched. Germline V gene sequence: CDR1 ENHRY, CDR2 SYGVKD. The CDR3 has 13 residues. The CDR3 DNA reads TGTGCCATCAACCCGACAGGGAGCGACGAGCAGTACTTC. Residues: CAINPTGSDEQYF.

V and J are TRBV18 and TRBJ2-7; 7 bases agree with TRBD1. CDR1 KGHSH and CDR2 LQKENI come from the germline V gene. V gave up 3 bases and J gave up 3 bases; unmatched junction bases: 8. This CDR3 contains 15 residues. The CDR3 DNA reads as TGTGCCAGCTCACCCCCTTGGACAGGCAACTACGAGCAGTACTTC. Translated, it gives CASSPPWTGNYEQYF.

The rearrangement links TRBV5-4 to TRBJ1-2; 7 bases fit TRBD1. Trimming took 0 bases from V and 5 from J; bases not matched to a gene: 7. Germline CDR1 SGHNT, CDR2 YYREEE (reference sequence). There are 15 residues in the CDR3. This CDR3 is CASSLAEGALYGYTF. CDR3 sequence (DNA): TGTGCCAGCAGCTTGGCCGAGGGGGCTCTTTATGGCTACACCTTC.

The chain recombines TRBV11-2 with TRBJ2-1, with unresolved D. The CDR3 totals 15 residues. V lost 4 bases, J lost 2 bases, and 12 bases lay in between. Germline values: CDR1 SGHAT, CDR2 FQNNGV. CDR3 amino acids: CASSSLGFPYNEQFF. CDR3 bases: TGTGCCAGCAGCTCGCTAGGTTTCCCCTACAATGAGCAGTTCTTC.

The chain joins TRBV11-2 to TRBJ2-3; the D is unclear. The germline V gene has CDR1 SGHAT and CDR2 FQNNGV. Trimming stripped 2 bases from V and 0 bases from J, with 12 bases between. This CDR3 has 16 amino acids. The CDR3 DNA sequence: TGTGCCAGCAGCTTACGAGTCGTTGTGAGCACAGATACGCAGTATTTT. Encoded protein: CASSLRVVVSTDTQYF.

The chain employs TRBV11-3 and TRBJ1-5, with 10 bases that match TRBD1. The junction had 11 bases not matched to a gene; V was cut back by 5 bases and J by 7 bases. CDR1 and CDR2 (germline): SGHNT, YENEEA. The CDR3 consists of 16 residues. The CDR3 protein is CASSRTWDRGGQPQHF. The CDR3 DNA follows: TGTGCCAGCAGCCGTACGTGGGACAGGGGAGGGCAGCCCCAGCATTTT.

The chain combines TRBV5-5 with TRBJ1-5; no clear D. Trimming stripped 4 bases from V and 3 bases from J, with 8 bases between. The CDR3 covers 13 residues. The V gene's germline CDR1 is SGHKS and CDR2 YYEKEE (reference sequence). CDR3 nucleotide sequence: TGTGCCAGCAGCCCACAAGACAATCAGCCCCAGCATTTT. Translated, it gives CASSPQDNQPQHF.

The V gene is TRBV13, the J gene TRBJ2-7, with a weak D call TRBD2 (6 bases). The V gene lost 4 bases and the J gene lost 7 bases, with 26 bases spanning the gap. The germline gives CDR1 PRHDT, CDR2 FYEKMQ (reference sequence). The CDR3 consists of 17 residues. The CDR3 protein is CASSSLGWGDSKKEQYF. CDR3 in DNA: TGTGCCAGCAGCTCGCTAGGTTGGGGGGACTCTAAAAAGGAGCAGTACTTC. The full variable domain, its missing parts supplied by reference TRBV13 and TRBJ2-7, is AAGVIQSPRHLIKEKRETATLKCYPIPRHDTVYWYQQGPGQDPQFLISFYEKMQSDKGSIPDRFSAQQFSDYHSELNMSSLELGDSALYFCASSSLGWGDSKKEQYFGPGTRLTVT.

Relative to its sample, this clone is medium-sized (0.01 to 0.1%). The chain is built from TRBV2 and TRBJ2-2, with 8 bases lining up with TRBD1. The CDR3 has 15 residues. V dropped 3 bases and J dropped 7; count of bases not matched to a gene: 7. CDR1 SNHLY and CDR2 FYNNEI come from the germline V gene. The CDR3 DNA reads TGTGCCAGCAGTGACTCGTCAGGGGGCAACGGGGAGCTGTTTTTT. Translated, it gives CASSDSSGGNGELFF.

This chain links TRBV7-9 with TRBJ2-7; TRBD2 might be the D (5 bases). The CDR3 spans 15 residues. V gave up 2 bases and J gave up 6 bases, with 17 bases separating them. Looked up from germline, CDR1 is SEHNR and CDR2 is FQNEAQ (reference sequence). The CDR3 here is CASSLYVTRESEQYF. The DNA for the CDR3 is TGTGCCAGCAGCTTATATGTAACTAGAGAAAGCGAGCAGTACTTC.

This clone was observed once. This chain joins TRBV2 and TRBJ2-5, with D possibly matching TRBD1 (5 bases). The CDR3 is 13 amino acids. Germline CDR1 reads SNHLY; CDR2 reads FYNNEI. V lost 8 bases, J lost 5 bases, and 15 bases lay in between. The CDR3 loop reads CASSEPRAETQYF. The DNA of the CDR3 is TGTGCCAGCTCTGAGCCCAGGGCGGAGACCCAGTACTTC.

The CDR3 protein is CASSQTPYPGISGNTIYF. CDR3 DNA sequence: TGCGCCAGCAGCCAAACCCCCTACCCGGGAATCTCTGGAAACACCATATATTTT. The chain recombines TRBV4-1 with TRBJ1-3; D is unresolved. CDR1 is MGHRA, CDR2 YSYEKL, per germline. The ends were cut back, 2 bases at V and 0 bases at J, with 17 bases in the middle. This CDR3 has 18 amino acids.

The V gene is TRBV28, the J gene TRBJ1-2; D might be TRBD1 (6 bases). CDR3 length: 14 residues. From germline, CDR1 is MDHEN and CDR2 SYDVKM. With 7 bases removed from V and 0 bases from J, the gap between germline ends came to 12 bases. The CDR3 coding sequence is TGTGCCAGCAATACAGGGATAGCTAACTATGGCTACACCTTC. It codes for CASNTGIANYGYTF.

The chain carries TRBV5-1 and TRBJ2-1; 7 nucleotides line up with TRBD2. The junction had 13 bases not matched to a gene; V was cut back by 3 bases and J by 4 bases. The CDR3 runs 17 residues. Germline assignment: CDR1 SGHRS and CDR2 YFSETQ. The CDR3 region is CASSSTGRGGTYNEQFF. CDR3 bases: TGCGCCAGCAGCTCGACGGGACGCGGGGGAACTTACAATGAGCAGTTCTTC.